These T cell receptor beta chains were read from a single sample in a study of T cell changes during pregnancy in multiple sclerosis. Method: immunoSEQ multiplex PCR; TCRdb's copy keeps in-frame clones and lacks some. The sample lists about 120,000 clones, roughly nine tenths seen once, with less than 2% in the top ten. Sequencing was performed on peripheral blood, taken in the third trimester of pregnancy. These TCRs come from a female donor with multiple sclerosis, enrolled in a pregnancy study. Both conserved end residues are part of each CDR3. D genes are given only for firm matches. Clone size is given for some rows only: seen once, a few or many times, or a class if the clone is expanded.

once	TRBJ2-7	TRBV5-5	.	TGTGCCAGCAGCTTGGCCCGGGCTAGCCGTCCCTACGAGCAGTACTTC	CASSLARASRPYEQYF
.	TRBJ2-3	TRBV7-2	.	TGTGCCAGCAGCTTCCGCGGAAGCCAGAGCACAGATACGCAGTATTTT	CASSFRGSQSTDTQYF
.	TRBJ1-2	TRBV2	.	TGTGCCAGCAGTGGTGGTATTCGGGTCCATGGCTACACCTTC	CASSGGIRVHGYTF
.	TRBJ2-3	TRBV28	TRBD1	TGTGCCAGCGTTTGGGACAGGGGACCCACAGATACGCAGTATTTT	CASVWDRGPTDTQYF
.	TRBJ1-1	TRBV5-3	.	TGTGCCAGAAGCACATGGGGGCCGGGTTGGACGCTAAACACTGAAGCTTTCTTT	CARSTWGPGWTLNTEAFF
.	TRBJ2-7	TRBV4-2	TRBD2	TGTGCCAGCAGCCCCCCTCGTTCTAGCGGTCCCTACGAGCAGTACTTC	CASSPPRSSGPYEQYF
once	TRBJ2-2	TRBV19	TRBD2	TGTGCCAGTAGTATTTTTAGCGGGGGGAACACCGGGGAGCTGTTTTTT	CASSIFSGGNTGELFF
.	TRBJ1-4	TRBV11-2	.	TGTGCCAGCAGCTTAGGTTCATTTGCAACTAATGAAAAACTGTTTTTT	CASSLGSFATNEKLFF
.	TRBJ1-1	TRBV2	TRBD1	TGTGCCAGCAGTCAATCGACAGGGACGAACACTGAAGCTTTCTTT	CASSQSTGTNTEAFF
.	TRBJ2-1	TRBV27	TRBD1	TGTGCCAGCAGTTTAATGGCAGGGGGATACAATGAGCAGTTCTTC	CASSLMAGGYNEQFF
once	TRBJ2-1	TRBV4-1	TRBD2	TGCGCCAGCAGCCAAGATACGAGCGGGAGTAACGAGCAGTTCTTC	CASSQDTSGSNEQFF
few	TRBJ1-1	TRBV11-2	.	TGTGCCAGCAGCTCACTGACTAGTGAAGCTTTCTTT	CASSSLTSEAFF
.	TRBJ2-1	TRBV6-1	TRBD1	TGTGCCAGCGCGGGACAGGTGATGAACAATGAGCAGTTCTTC	CASAGQVMNNEQFF
.	TRBJ1-1	TRBV2	TRBD1	TGTGCCAGCAGCCCCCGACAGGGGGCGAGGGCTTTCTTT	CASSPRQGARAFF
.	TRBJ2-7	TRBV19	TRBD2	TGTGCCAGTAGTAATCCCGAAGCGGGGGCCTACGAGCAGTACTTC	CASSNPEAGAYEQYF
.	TRBJ2-5	TRBV5-1	.	TGCGCCAGCAGCTTGATGCCGCGGTCCGGGGATGAGACCCAGTACTTC	CASSLMPRSGDETQYF
.	TRBJ2-5	TRBV18	.	TGTGCCAGCTCACCACTGGAGGGGGGGCTGGTGAAGACCCAGTACTTC	CASSPLEGGLVKTQYF
.	TRBJ1-2	TRBV14	TRBD1	TGTGCCAGCAGCCGGGACAGGGGGCAAACCTATGGCTACACCTTC	CASSRDRGQTYGYTF
.	TRBJ2-6	TRBV9	.	TGTGCCAGCAGCGTAGGGGGCAGGCCTGGGGCCAACGTCCTGACTTTC	CASSVGGRPGANVLTF
.	TRBJ2-5	TRBV6-1	.	TGTGCCAGCGGGAGTAGGGGGGGGGAGACCCAGTACTTC	CASGSRGGETQYF
.	TRBJ1-2	TRBV11-2	TRBD1	TGTGCCAGCAGCACTGCTTCCGGGACAGGAAACTATGGCTACACCTTC	CASSTASGTGNYGYTF
.	TRBJ1-1	TRBV9	.	TGTGCCAGCAGCGTATCGGGGGGGAACACTGAAGCTTTCTTT	CASSVSGGNTEAFF
.	TRBJ2-1	TRBV7-9	.	TGTGCCAGCAGGAAGACACTTGATGAGCAGTTCTTC	CASRKTLDEQFF
.	TRBJ2-7	TRBV7-6	.	TGTGCCAGCAGCCCCCTTAAGGGGAGGGAGCAGTACTTC	CASSPLKGREQYF
.	TRBJ1-2	TRBV15	TRBD1	TGTGCCACCAGCAGTGATTACAGGGGGCGCAACTATGGCTACACCTTC	CATSSDYRGRNYGYTF
.	TRBJ1-4	TRBV2	.	TGTGCCAGCAAAACCACTGCAACTAATGAAAAACTGTTTTTT	CASKTTATNEKLFF
once	TRBJ1-2	TRBV9	.	TGTGCCAGCAGCGTAGGAGGGGGTGATAACTATGGCTACACCTTC	CASSVGGGDNYGYTF
.	TRBJ2-1	TRBV5-1	TRBD2	TGCGCCAGCAGCTTTATGGGACTAGCGGGGGCCTACAATGAGCAGTTCTTC	CASSFMGLAGAYNEQFF
.	TRBJ2-7	TRBV2	TRBD1	TGTGCCAGCTTCGGGACAGGAGGGCCCTACGAGCAGTACTTC	CASFGTGGPYEQYF
.	TRBJ2-7	TRBV30	TRBD2	TGTGCCTCCACGGGACTAGCTCTCTACGAGCAGTACTTC	CASTGLALYEQYF
.	TRBJ2-7	TRBV5-5	.	TGTGCCAGCAGCTGGGGCTCAGCCTCCTACGAGCAGTACTTC	CASSWGSASYEQYF
.	TRBJ1-5	TRBV5-6	.	TGTGCCAGCAGCTTGGGCGGGTTCAATCAGCCCCAGCATTTT	CASSLGGFNQPQHF
.	TRBJ1-6	TRBV6-5	.	TGTGCCAGCAAACCAGTGGGCTTAGGCTCACCCCTCCACTTT	CASKPVGLGSPLHF
.	TRBJ2-5	TRBV7-9	TRBD1	TGTGCCAGCAGCCCCCCGGACAGGGGCTCGGAGACCCAGTACTTC	CASSPPDRGSETQYF
.	TRBJ1-6	TRBV9	.	TGTGCCAGCAGCGTAGCACAGGGAGCAGGTGAATCACCCCTCCACTTT	CASSVAQGAGESPLHF
.	TRBJ1-2	TRBV30	.	TGTGCCTGGAGTGGTCCGGGGGAGGGAGGCTACACCTTC	CAWSGPGEGGYTF
.	TRBJ1-2	TRBV28	.	TGTGCCAGCAGTTTATCCCTGCAGGGGACCTTCTATGGCTACACCTTC	CASSLSLQGTFYGYTF
.	TRBJ1-1	TRBV11-1	TRBD1	TGTGCCAGCAGCTACAGGGGAGGGAACACTGAAGCTTTCTTT	CASSYRGGNTEAFF
.	TRBJ1-1	TRBV6-5	.	TGTGCCAGCAGTTACGACCGGGGGTGGAACACTGAAGCTTTCTTT	CASSYDRGWNTEAFF
.	TRBJ1-5	TRBV19	.	TGTGCCAGTTCAGAGGGAGTCCGCAATCAGCCCCAGCATTTT	CASSEGVRNQPQHF
.	TRBJ2-2	TRBV18	.	TGTGCCAGCTCACCACGCCCCGAGGGGGCGGGAAACACCGGGGAGCTGTTTTTT	CASSPRPEGAGNTGELFF
.	TRBJ1-6	TRBV27	.	TGTGCCAGCAGTTTAAGAAGACAGGTTAATTCACCCCTCCACTTT	CASSLRRQVNSPLHF
.	TRBJ1-5	TRBV7-8	.	TGTGCCAGCAGCCCCTTTATCCTCCCCGAATCGGGGAATCAGCCCCAGCATTTT	CASSPFILPESGNQPQHF
.	TRBJ2-1	TRBV30	.	TGTGCCTGGAAGGAGGGATTCTCCTACAATGAGCAGTTCTTC	CAWKEGFSYNEQFF
.	TRBJ2-7	TRBV9	TRBD1	TGTGCCAGCAGCGTAGCCGGTTCTTCAACAGGGGGCCCGTCAGGGGGGCAGTACTTC	CASSVAGSSTGGPSGGQYF
.	TRBJ1-1	TRBV6-5	.	TGTGCCAGCAGTTACGGGGGGACCGAAGCTTTCTTT	CASSYGGTEAFF
.	TRBJ1-1	TRBV19	.	TGTGCCAGTAGTATTGCATGGGCAGGGCGTCGCACTGAAGCTTTCTTT	CASSIAWAGRRTEAFF
.	TRBJ1-6	TRBV2	.	TGTGCCAGCAGTGGGGGGGTAGGGAATTCACCCCTCCACTTT	CASSGGVGNSPLHF
.	TRBJ2-1	TRBV30	.	TGTGCCTGGAGTGTCTTAGGTAGGGGTGGTGAGCAGTTCTTC	CAWSVLGRGGEQFF
.	TRBJ1-1	TRBV9	.	TGTGCCAGCAGCCCAGAGGTTGAAAACACTGAAGCTTTCTTT	CASSPEVENTEAFF
.	TRBJ1-1	TRBV28	.	TGTGCCAGCAGTCCCCCCAGGGTGAACACTGAAGCTTTCTTT	CASSPPRVNTEAFF
.	TRBJ1-2	TRBV2	TRBD1	TGTGCCAGCAGTTGGGACAGTTCAACCGGGGGCTACACCTTC	CASSWDSSTGGYTF
.	TRBJ1-5	TRBV27	.	TGTGCCAGCAGTTCCCCGGGGAACAATCAGCCCCAGCATTTT	CASSSPGNNQPQHF
.	TRBJ2-1	TRBV5-4	TRBD1	TGTGCCAGCAGCTTGGGGCCGGGACAGATGAACAATGAGCAGTTCTTC	CASSLGPGQMNNEQFF
.	TRBJ2-7	TRBV29-1	.	TGCAGCGTTGCGGCGGCGCGCACTCCTTACGAGCAGTACTTC	CSVAAARTPYEQYF
.	TRBJ1-1	TRBV6-6	TRBD1	TGTGCCAGCAGTTACTCGACAGGGGGCAGCACTGAAGCTTTCTTT	CASSYSTGGSTEAFF
.	TRBJ1-5	TRBV19	TRBD1	TGTGCCAGTAGTACCCGGGACAGGGGGTCAGGGCAGCCCCAGCATTTT	CASSTRDRGSGQPQHF
.	TRBJ2-7	TRBV7-9	.	TGTGCCAGCAGCTCGGCCCAGGGGTCCTACGAGCAGTACTTC	CASSSAQGSYEQYF
.	TRBJ2-5	TRBV10-3	TRBD2	TGTGCCATCAGGGGGACTAGCGAGACATCCCTGGGGACCCAGTACTTC	CAIRGTSETSLGTQYF